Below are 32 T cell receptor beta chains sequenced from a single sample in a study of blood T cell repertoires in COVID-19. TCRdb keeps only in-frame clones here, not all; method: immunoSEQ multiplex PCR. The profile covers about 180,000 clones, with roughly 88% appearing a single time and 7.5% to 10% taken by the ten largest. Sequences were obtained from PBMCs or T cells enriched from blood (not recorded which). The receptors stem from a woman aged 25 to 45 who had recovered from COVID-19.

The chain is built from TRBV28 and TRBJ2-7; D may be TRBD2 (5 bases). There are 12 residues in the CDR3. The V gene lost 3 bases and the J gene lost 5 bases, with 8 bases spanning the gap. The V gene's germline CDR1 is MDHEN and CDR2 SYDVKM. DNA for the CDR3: TGTGCCAGCAGTTTTTTAGCGAACGAGCAGTACTTC. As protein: CASSFLANEQYF.

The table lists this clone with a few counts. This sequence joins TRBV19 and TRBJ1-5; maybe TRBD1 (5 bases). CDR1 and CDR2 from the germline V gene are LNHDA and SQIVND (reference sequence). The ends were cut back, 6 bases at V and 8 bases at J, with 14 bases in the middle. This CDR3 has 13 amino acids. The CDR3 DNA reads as TGTGCCAGTAGGGGGGAGGGCCTAAAGCCCCAGCATTTT. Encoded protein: CASRGEGLKPQHF.

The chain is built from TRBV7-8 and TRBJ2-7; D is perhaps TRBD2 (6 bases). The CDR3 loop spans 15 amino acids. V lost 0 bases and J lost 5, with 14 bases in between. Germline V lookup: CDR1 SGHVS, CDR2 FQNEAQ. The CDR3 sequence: CASSLAPLAKDEQYF. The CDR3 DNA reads TGTGCCAGCAGCTTAGCGCCGCTAGCGAAAGACGAGCAGTACTTC.

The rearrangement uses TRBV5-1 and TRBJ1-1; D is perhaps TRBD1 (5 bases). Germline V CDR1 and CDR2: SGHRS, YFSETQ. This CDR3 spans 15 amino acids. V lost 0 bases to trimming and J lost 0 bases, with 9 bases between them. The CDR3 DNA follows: TGCGCCAGCAGCTTGGGCCAGGGATTGAACACTGAAGCTTTCTTT. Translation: CASSLGQGLNTEAFF.

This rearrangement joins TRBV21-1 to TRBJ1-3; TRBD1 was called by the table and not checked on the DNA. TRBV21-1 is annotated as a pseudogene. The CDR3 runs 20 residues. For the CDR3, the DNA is TGTGCCAGCAGCAAAGCGGGGACAGGGGACCCCGCGCCGTCTGGAAACACCATATATTTT. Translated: CASSKAGTGDPAPSGNTIYF.

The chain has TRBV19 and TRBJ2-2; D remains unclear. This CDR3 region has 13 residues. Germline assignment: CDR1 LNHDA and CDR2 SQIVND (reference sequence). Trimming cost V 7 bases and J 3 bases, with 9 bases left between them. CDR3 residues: CASILADTGELFF. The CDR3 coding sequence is TGTGCCAGTATTCTTGCAGACACCGGGGAGCTGTTTTTT. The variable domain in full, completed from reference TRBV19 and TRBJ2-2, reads DGGITQSPKYLFRKEGQNVTLSCEQNLNHDAMYWYRQDPGQGLRLIYYSQIVNDFQKGDIAEGYSVSREKKESFPLTVTSAQKNPTAFYLCASILADTGELFFGEGSRLTVL.

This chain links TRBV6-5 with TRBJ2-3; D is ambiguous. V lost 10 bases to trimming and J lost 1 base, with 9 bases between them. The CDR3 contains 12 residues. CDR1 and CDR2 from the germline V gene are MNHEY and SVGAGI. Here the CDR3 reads CATSRRTDTQYF. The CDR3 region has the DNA TGTGCCACCTCCCGTCGCACAGATACGCAGTATTTT.

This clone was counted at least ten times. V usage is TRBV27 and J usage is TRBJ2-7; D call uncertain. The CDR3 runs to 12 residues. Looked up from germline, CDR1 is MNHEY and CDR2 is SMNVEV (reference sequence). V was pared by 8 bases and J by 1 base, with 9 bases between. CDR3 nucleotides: TGTGCCAGCTTTAGTTCTTCCTACGAGCAGTACTTC. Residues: CASFSSSYEQYF.

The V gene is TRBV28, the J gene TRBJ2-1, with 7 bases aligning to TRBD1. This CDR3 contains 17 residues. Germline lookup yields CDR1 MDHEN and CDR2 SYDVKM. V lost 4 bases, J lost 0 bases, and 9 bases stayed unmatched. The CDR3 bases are TGTGCCAGCAGTTCCCTCCTGCGACAGGGCTCCTACAATGAGCAGTTCTTC. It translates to CASSSLLRQGSYNEQFF. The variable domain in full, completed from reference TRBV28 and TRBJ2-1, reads DVKVTQSSRYLVKRTGEKVFLECVQDMDHENMFWYRQDPGLGLRLIYFSYDVKMKEKGDIPEGYSVSREKKERFSLILESASTNQTSMYLCASSSLLRQGSYNEQFFGPGTRLTVL.

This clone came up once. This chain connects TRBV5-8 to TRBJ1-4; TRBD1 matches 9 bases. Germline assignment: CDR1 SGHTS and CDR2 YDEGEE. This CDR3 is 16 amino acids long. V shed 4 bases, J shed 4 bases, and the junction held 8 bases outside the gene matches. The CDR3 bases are TGTGCCAGCAGCCGTCGAACGGGACAGGGTAATGAAAAACTGTTTTTT. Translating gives CASSRRTGQGNEKLFF.

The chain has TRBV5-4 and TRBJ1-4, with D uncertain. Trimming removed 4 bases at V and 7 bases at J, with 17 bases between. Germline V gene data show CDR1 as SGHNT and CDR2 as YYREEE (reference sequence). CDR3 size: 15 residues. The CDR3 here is CASSREGRRTEKLFF. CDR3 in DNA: TGTGCCAGCAGCCGCGAGGGTAGAAGGACTGAAAAACTGTTTTTT. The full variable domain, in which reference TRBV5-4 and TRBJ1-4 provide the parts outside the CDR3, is ETGVTQSPTHLIKTRGQQVTLRCSSQSGHNTVSWYQQALGQGPQFIFQYYREEENGRGNFPPRFSGLQFPNYSSELNVNALELDDSALYLCASSREGRRTEKLFFGSGTQLSVL.

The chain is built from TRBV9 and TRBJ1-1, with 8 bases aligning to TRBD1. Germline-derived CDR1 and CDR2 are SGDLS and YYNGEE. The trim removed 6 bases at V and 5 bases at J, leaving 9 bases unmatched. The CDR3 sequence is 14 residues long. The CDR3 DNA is TGTGCCAGCACCGACGACAGGGGTGGGACTGAAGCTTTCTTT. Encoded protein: CASTDDRGGTEAFF.

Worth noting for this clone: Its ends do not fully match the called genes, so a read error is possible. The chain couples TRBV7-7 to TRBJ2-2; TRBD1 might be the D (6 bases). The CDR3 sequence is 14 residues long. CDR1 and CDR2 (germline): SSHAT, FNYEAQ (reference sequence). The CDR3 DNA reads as TGTGCTAGCAGCCCCAGACAGGAACCCGGGGAGCTGTTTTTT. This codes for CASSPRQEPGELFF.

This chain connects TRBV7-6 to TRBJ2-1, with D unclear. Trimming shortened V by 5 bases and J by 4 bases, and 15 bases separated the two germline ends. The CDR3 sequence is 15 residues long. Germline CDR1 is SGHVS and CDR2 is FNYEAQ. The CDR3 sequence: CASSVDSLPYNEQFF. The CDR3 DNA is TGTGCCAGCAGCGTCGACTCCCTCCCTTACAATGAGCAGTTCTTC.

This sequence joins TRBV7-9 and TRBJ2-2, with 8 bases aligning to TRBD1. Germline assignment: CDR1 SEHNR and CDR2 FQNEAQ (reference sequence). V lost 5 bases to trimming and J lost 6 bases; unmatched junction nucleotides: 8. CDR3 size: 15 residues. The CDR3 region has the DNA TGTGCCAGCAGCCCACGACAGGGGTTCCCCGGGGAGCTGTTTTTT. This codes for CASSPRQGFPGELFF. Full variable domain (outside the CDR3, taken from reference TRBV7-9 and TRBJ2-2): DTGVSQNPRHKITKRGQNVTFRCDPISEHNRLYWYRQTLGQGPEFLTYFQNEAQLEKSRLLSDRFSAERPKGSFSTLEIQRTEQGDSAMYLCASSPRQGFPGELFFGEGSRLTVL.

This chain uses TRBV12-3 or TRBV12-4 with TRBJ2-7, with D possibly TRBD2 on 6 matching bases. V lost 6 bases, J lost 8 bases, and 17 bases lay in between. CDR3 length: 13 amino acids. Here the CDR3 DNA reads TGTGCCAGCAGAGATCGTGGGGGGAGCCAGCAGTACTTC. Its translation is CASRDRGGSQQYF.

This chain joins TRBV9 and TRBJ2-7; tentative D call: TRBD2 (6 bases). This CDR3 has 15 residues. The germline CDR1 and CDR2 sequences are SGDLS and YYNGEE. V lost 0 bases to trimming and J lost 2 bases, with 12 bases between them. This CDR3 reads CASSVGRGAPYEQYF. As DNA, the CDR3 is TGTGCCAGCAGCGTAGGGCGGGGAGCCCCCTACGAGCAGTACTTC.

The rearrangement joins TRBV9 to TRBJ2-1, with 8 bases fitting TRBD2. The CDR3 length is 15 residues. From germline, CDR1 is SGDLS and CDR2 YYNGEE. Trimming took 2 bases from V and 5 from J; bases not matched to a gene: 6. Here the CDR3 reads CASSVSGTQNNEQFF. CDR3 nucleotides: TGTGCCAGCAGCGTTAGCGGGACCCAAAACAATGAGCAGTTCTTC.

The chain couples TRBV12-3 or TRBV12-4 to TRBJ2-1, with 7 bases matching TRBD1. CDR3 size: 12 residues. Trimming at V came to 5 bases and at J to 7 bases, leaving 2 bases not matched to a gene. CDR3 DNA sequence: TGTGCCAGCAGTGACAGGGTTAATGAGCAGTTCTTC. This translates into CASSDRVNEQFF.

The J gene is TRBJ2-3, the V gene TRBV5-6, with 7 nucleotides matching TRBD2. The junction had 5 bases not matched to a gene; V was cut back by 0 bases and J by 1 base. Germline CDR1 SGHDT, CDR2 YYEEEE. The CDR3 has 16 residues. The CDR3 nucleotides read TGTGCCAGCAGCTTGGCCGTCCGGGAGGGCACAGATACGCAGTATTTT. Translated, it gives CASSLAVREGTDTQYF. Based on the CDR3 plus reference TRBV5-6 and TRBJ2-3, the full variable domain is DAGVTQSPTHLIKTRGQQVTLRCSPKSGHDTVSWYQQALGQGPQFIFQYYEEEERQRGNFPDRFSGHQFPNYSSELNVNALLLGDSALYLCASSLAVREGTDTQYFGPGTRLTVL.

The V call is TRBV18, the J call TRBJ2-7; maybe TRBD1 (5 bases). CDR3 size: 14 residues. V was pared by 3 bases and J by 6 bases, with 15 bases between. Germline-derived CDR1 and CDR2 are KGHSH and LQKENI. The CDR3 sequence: CASSPTRQGSEQYF. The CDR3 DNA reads TGTGCCAGCTCACCGACTCGGCAGGGTAGCGAGCAGTACTTC.

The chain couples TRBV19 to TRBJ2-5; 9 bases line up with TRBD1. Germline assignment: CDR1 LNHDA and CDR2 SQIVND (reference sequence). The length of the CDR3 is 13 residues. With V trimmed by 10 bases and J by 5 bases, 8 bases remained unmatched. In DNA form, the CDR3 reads TGTGCCACCCGGGGACAGGGTACGGAGACCCAGTACTTC. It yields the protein CATRGQGTETQYF.

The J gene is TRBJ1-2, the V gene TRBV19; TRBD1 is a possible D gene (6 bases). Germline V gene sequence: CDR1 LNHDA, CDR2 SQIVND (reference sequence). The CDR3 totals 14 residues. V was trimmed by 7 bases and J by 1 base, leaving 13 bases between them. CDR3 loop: CASTRPGVNYGYTF. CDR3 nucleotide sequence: TGTGCCAGTACCCGCCCAGGGGTTAACTATGGCTACACCTTC. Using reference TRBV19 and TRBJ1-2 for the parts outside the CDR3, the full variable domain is DGGITQSPKYLFRKEGQNVTLSCEQNLNHDAMYWYRQDPGQGLRLIYYSQIVNDFQKGDIAEGYSVSREKKESFPLTVTSAQKNPTAFYLCASTRPGVNYGYTFGSGTRLTVV.

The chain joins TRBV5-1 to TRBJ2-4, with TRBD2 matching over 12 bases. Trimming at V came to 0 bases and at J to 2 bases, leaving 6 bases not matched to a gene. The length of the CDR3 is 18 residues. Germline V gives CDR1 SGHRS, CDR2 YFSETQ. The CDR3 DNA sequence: TGCGCCAGCAGCTTGGCTAGCGGGAGGGATATGACCAAAAACATTCAGTACTTC. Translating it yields CASSLASGRDMTKNIQYF.

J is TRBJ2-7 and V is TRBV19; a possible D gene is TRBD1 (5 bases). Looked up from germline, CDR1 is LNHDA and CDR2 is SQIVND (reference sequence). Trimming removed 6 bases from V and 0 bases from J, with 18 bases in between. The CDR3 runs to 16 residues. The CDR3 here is CASRVWTRLLSYEQYF. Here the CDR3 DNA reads TGTGCCAGTAGGGTCTGGACAAGACTTCTCTCCTACGAGCAGTACTTC. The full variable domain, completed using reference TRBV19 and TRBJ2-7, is DGGITQSPKYLFRKEGQNVTLSCEQNLNHDAMYWYRQDPGQGLRLIYYSQIVNDFQKGDIAEGYSVSREKKESFPLTVTSAQKNPTAFYLCASRVWTRLLSYEQYFGPGTRLTVT.

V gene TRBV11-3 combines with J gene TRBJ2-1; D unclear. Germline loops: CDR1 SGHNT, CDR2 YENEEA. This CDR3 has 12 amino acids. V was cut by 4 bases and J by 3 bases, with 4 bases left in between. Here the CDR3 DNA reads TGTGCCAGCAGCTCCGTCTACAATGAGCAGTTCTTC. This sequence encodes CASSSVYNEQFF.

The DNA of the CDR3 is TGCGCCAGCAGGTCCGGGACAGGGGAGGAAAAACTGTTTTTT. This translates into CASRSGTGEEKLFF. This chain links TRBV5-1 with TRBJ1-4; TRBD1 agrees at 10 bases. V shed 5 bases and J 8 bases; nucleotides not matched to a gene: 6. CDR3 length: 14 amino acids. CDR1 SGHRS and CDR2 YFSETQ come from the germline V gene.

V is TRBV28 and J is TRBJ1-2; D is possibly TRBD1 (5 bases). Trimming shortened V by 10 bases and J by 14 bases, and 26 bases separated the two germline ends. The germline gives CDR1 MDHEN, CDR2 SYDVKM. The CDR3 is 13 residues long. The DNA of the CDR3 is TGTGCCACCACTTGGGTTTTGGGGCAGGATCTGACCTTC. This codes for CATTWVLGQDLTF.

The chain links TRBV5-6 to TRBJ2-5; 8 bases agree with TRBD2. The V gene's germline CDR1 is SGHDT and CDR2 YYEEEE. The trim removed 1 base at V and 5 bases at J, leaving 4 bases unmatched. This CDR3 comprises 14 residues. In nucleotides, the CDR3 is TGTGCCAGCAGCTTGTCGGCTAGCGGGGAGACCCAGTACTTC. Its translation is CASSLSASGETQYF.

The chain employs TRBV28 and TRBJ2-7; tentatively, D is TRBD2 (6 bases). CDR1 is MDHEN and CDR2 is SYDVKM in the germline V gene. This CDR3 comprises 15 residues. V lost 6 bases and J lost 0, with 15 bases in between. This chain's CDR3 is CASRGGGASSYEQYF. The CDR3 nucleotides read TGTGCCAGCAGGGGTGGCGGGGCTAGCTCCTACGAGCAGTACTTC. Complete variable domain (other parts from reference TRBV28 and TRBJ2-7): DVKVTQSSRYLVKRTGEKVFLECVQDMDHENMFWYRQDPGLGLRLIYFSYDVKMKEKGDIPEGYSVSREKKERFSLILESASTNQTSMYLCASRGGGASSYEQYFGPGTRLTVT.

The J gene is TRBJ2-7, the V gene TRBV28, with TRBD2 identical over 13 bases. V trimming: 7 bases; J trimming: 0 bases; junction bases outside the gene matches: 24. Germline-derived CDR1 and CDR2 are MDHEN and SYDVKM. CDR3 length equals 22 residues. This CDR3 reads CASIPSGGKTGTSGISSYEQYF. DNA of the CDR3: TGTGCCAGCATCCCATCCGGGGGAAAAACCGGGACTAGCGGGATAAGCTCCTACGAGCAGTACTTC.

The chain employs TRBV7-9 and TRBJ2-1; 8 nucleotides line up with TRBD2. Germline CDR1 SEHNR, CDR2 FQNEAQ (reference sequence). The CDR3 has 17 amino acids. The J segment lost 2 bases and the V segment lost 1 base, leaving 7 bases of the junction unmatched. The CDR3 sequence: CASSLGLAGTTYNEQFF. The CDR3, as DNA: TGTGCCAGCAGCTTAGGTTTAGCGGGAACAACCTACAATGAGCAGTTCTTC.